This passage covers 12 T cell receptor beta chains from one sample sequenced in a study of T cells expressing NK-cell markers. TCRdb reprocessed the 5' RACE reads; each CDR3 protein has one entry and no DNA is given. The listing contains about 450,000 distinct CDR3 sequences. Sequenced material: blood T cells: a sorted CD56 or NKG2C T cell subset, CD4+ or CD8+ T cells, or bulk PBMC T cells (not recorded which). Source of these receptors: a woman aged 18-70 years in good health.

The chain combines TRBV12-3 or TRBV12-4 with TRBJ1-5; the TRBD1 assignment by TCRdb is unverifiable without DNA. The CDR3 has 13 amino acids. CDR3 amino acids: CASSGGDNQPQHF.

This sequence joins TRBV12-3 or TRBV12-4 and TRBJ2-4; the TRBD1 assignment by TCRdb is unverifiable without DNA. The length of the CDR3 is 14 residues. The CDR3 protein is CASSFPGGFGIQYF.

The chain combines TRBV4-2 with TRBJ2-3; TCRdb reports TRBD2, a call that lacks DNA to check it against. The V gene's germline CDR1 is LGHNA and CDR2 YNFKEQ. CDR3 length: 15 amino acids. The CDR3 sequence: CAIPDSTSFTDTQYF.

The CDR3: CSVDKGRGTEQFF. The chain employs TRBV29-1 and TRBJ2-1; TCRdb's assignment of TRBD1 cannot be checked, as there is no DNA. The CDR3 loop spans 13 amino acids. The V gene's germline CDR1 is SQVTM and CDR2 ANQGSEA.

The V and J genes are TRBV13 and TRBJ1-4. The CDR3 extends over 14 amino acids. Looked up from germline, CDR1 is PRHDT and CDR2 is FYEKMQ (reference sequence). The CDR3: CASSLSRKGEKLFF.

CDR3 sequence: CASSGRANNEQFF. This sequence joins TRBV5-4 and TRBJ2-1. There are 13 residues in the CDR3. Germline V lookup: CDR1 SGHNT, CDR2 YYREEE (reference sequence). Combining the CDR3 with reference TRBV5-4 and TRBJ2-1 gives the whole variable domain ETGVTQSPTHLIKTRGQQVTLRCSSQSGHNTVSWYQQALGQGPQFIFQYYREEENGRGNFPPRFSGLQFPNYSSELNVNALELDDSALYLCASSGRANNEQFFGPGTRLTVL.

The CDR3 spells CASSIGPQGSNTEAFF. V gene TRBV3-1 combines with J gene TRBJ1-1; TCRdb's assignment of TRBD1 cannot be checked, as there is no DNA. The CDR3 totals 16 residues. CDR1 is LGHDT and CDR2 is YNNKEL in the germline V gene (reference sequence).

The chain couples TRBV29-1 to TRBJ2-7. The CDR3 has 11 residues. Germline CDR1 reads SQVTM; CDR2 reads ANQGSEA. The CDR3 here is CSVYGVAEQYF.

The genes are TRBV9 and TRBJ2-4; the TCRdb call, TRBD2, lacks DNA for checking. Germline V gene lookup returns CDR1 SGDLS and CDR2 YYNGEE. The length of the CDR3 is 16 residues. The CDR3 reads CASSPLTSGGADIQYF.

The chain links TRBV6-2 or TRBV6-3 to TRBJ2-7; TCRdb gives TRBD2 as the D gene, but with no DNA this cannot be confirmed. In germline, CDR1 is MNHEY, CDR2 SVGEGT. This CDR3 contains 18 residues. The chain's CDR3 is CASSNFLRLAGVDYEQYF.

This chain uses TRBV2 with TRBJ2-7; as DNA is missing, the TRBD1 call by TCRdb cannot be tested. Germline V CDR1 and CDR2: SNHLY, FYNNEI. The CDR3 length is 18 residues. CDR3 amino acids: CASSDQGHRGTSFDEQYF.

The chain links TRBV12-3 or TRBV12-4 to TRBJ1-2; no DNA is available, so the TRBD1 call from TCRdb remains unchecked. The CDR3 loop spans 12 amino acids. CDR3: CASSTQDYGYTF.